The present entry profiles one T cell receptor beta chain with its context. The sample is drawn from a study of blood T cell repertoires in COVID-19. Generated by immunoSEQ multiplex PCR, the TCRdb table keeps only in-frame clones and is missing some. The sample includes around 200,000 clones, 80% to 90% of them seen just once. The CDR3 is 14 amino acids. V was pared by 4 bases and J by 2 bases, with 6 bases between. From germline, CDR1 is MNHEY and CDR2 SVGAGI. Participants reported their clinical history, and cohort assignment relied on those reports. The chain recombines TRBV6-5 with TRBJ1-6; D remains ambiguous. Sample: PBMCs or T cells enriched from blood (not recorded which). This sequence originates from a woman aged 30 to 39 who had been exposed to COVID-19. The CDR3 bases are TGTGCCAGCAGTTTTCAGACCTATAATTCACCCCTCCACTTT. Translation: CASSFQTYNSPLHF.